The clone carrying this T cell receptor (beta chain) was counted only a few times. Its antigen remains unidentified. This sample stems from a study of response to subunit inactivated influenza vaccine. Study results and limitations: Each seasonal flu vaccination may recruit only limited new T cells, authors suggested.

The CDR3 loop spans 20 amino acids. TCRdb reprocessed the RT-PCR reads with MiXCR, giving one entry per CDR3 protein. The data contain 610,000 or so distinct CDR3 sequences, 14% of them seen just once; the ten biggest clones take up around 10%. The rearrangement joins TRBV21-1 to TRBJ2-7; TRBD2, the table's D call, lacks a check against the DNA. TRBV21-1 constitutes a pseudogene. This TCR was sampled from a man aged 45-60 years who received an inactivated influenza vaccine. The starting material was PBMCs from blood, obtained roughly 12 days after vaccination. CDR3 nucleotides: TGTGCCAGCAGCAAAGACATGGGATCTAGCGGGAGGGCCCTCAACAACGAGCAGTACTTC. Translating it yields CASSKDMGSSGRALNNEQYF.